The rows below give T cell receptor beta chains drawn from one sample of a study of regulatory T cells in long-lasting Graves disease. TCRdb redid the calling of the multiplex PCR reads with MiXCR, one entry per CDR3 protein. The sample includes some 250,000 distinct CDR3 sequences, roughly 18% of them seen just once. These sequences were also reported in another study, on T cells in Graves' hyperthyroidism and ophthalmopathy.

The source material was peripheral blood mononuclear cells (PBMCs), sampled at new diagnosis, from a patient treated with antithyroid drugs. These receptors were collected from a woman aged 25 to 39 with Graves disease. Both conserved end residues are trimmed from each CDR3. Fields, in order: CDR3 protein, J gene, clone size, V gene. Expanded clones get a size class; other rows say once, few or many, or leave the size out.

ASSLPGTRTDTQY | TRBJ2-3 | many | TRBV7-9
ASSHPLEREQF | TRBJ2-1 | many | TRBV7-9
ASSPSRGTLGNTEAF | TRBJ1-1 | - | TRBV9
ASSSGGAYYGYT | TRBJ1-2 | many | TRBV7-2
ASSFFSSYNSPLH | TRBJ1-6 | many | TRBV27
ASSLGLDSGQNYNEQF | TRBJ2-1 | many | TRBV11-3
SARPGQIDQPQH | TRBJ1-5 | - | TRBV20-1
ASSYSFGTNYGYT | TRBJ1-2 | many | TRBV6-6
ASSYGLAGGVDTQY | TRBJ2-3 | many | TRBV28
SGATGRTKDNEKLF | TRBJ1-4 | many | TRBV29-1
SATPGLDSGQPQH | TRBJ1-5 | many | TRBV20-1
SVVLGTTEAF | TRBJ1-1 | many | TRBV29-1
ASSPRDRTSNIQY | TRBJ2-4 | many | TRBV18
ASSAQGGNQPQH | TRBJ1-5 | many | TRBV2
ASSVSRTNEKLF | TRBJ1-4 | many | TRBV9
ASSVGLAGGFPF | TRBJ2-1 | - | TRBV7-2
ASSLRRTSGNNEQF | TRBJ2-1 | - | TRBV11-2
ASSPSGFGNTIY | TRBJ1-3 | many | TRBV4-2
ASIWYEAF | TRBJ1-1 | - | TRBV6-1
ASSTGRQETQY | TRBJ2-5 | few | TRBV9
SATMGLAGTGELF | TRBJ2-2 | few | TRBV20-1
SAPPGHGLQTYEQY | TRBJ2-7 | - | TRBV20-1
ASSLRGLLNSPLH | TRBJ1-6 | many | TRBV28
SARDRGIEQY | TRBJ2-7 | many | TRBV20-1
ASGKATNEKLF | TRBJ1-4 | few | TRBV6-2/TRBV6-3
SADPSGGRAYEQY | TRBJ2-7 | - | TRBV20-1
SARETGRDQPQH | TRBJ1-5 | many | TRBV20-1
ASSQPGTANTGELF | TRBJ2-2 | many | TRBV3-1
ASSRATSPSTDTQY | TRBJ2-3 | many | TRBV5-1
ASSLDTGGFHEQY | TRBJ2-7 | - | TRBV7-9
ASSLERLERVDTQY | TRBJ2-3 | many | TRBV5-1
SARGSNQPQH | TRBJ1-5 | many | TRBV20-1
ASSAGGLTEAF | TRBJ1-1 | many | TRBV18
ASSASGGSSYNEQS | TRBJ2-1 | few | TRBV5-1
ASSLDTSGRAGEQF | TRBJ2-1 | - | TRBV5-1
ASSDPVYLGYEQY | TRBJ2-7 | many | TRBV6-1
ASGRVLRETQY | TRBJ2-5 | many | TRBV6-1
ASRAGQNEKLF | TRBJ1-4 | many | TRBV12-3/TRBV12-4
ASSDGAANSPLH | TRBJ1-6 | many | TRBV6-4
ASSQEGLAGARSYNEQF | TRBJ2-1 | many | TRBV4-1
ASSLTGTRIYNEQF | - | once | TRBV11-2